This T cell receptor beta chain was retrieved from a study of T-cell memory formation after mild COVID-19. TCRdb reprocessed the 5' RACE reads via MiXCR and lists one record per CDR3 protein. Found here are just under 350,000 distinct CDR3 sequences, 13% of them singletons; the top ten hold over 20%. The table lists this clonotype with many counts. Sequenced sample: PBMCs or a T cell subset sorted from them (not recorded which). This TCR came from a man between 18 and 35 years old who had mild COVID-19 (a few samples of this study predate the infection). Cell type and time point are not known.

The CDR3 region is CSAPPQGVFYQETQYF. The CDR3 nucleotides read TGCAGTGCTCCCCCCCAGGGGGTATTTTACCAAGAGACCCAGTACTTC. The rearrangement uses TRBV20-1 and TRBJ2-5, with TRBD1 identical over 7 bases. J gave up 0 bases and V 5 bases, and 12 bases lay outside the gene matches. Germline CDR1 DFQATT, CDR2 SNEGSKA (reference sequence). The CDR3 is made up of 16 amino acids.